The entry below gives a single T cell receptor beta chain sequence along with its context. The source of the sample is a study of T cell changes during pregnancy in multiple sclerosis. Using immunoSEQ multiplex PCR, the repertoire was profiled, and TCRdb retains in-frame clones only, with some absent. The sample lists about 85,000 clones; approximately 90% were seen once. This CDR3 contains 13 residues. CDR1 SEHNR and CDR2 FQNEAQ come from the germline V gene (reference sequence). The V and J ends lost 6 bases and 1 base, in that order; junction bases with no gene match: 0. The source was peripheral blood, collected in the first trimester of pregnancy. V gene TRBV7-9 combines with J gene TRBJ1-1, with 9 bases lining up with TRBD1. The origin of this receptor is a female donor with multiple sclerosis, enrolled in a pregnancy study. This CDR3 is CASRQGANTEAFF. The CDR3 region has the DNA TGTGCCAGCAGACAGGGGGCGAACACTGAAGCTTTCTTT.